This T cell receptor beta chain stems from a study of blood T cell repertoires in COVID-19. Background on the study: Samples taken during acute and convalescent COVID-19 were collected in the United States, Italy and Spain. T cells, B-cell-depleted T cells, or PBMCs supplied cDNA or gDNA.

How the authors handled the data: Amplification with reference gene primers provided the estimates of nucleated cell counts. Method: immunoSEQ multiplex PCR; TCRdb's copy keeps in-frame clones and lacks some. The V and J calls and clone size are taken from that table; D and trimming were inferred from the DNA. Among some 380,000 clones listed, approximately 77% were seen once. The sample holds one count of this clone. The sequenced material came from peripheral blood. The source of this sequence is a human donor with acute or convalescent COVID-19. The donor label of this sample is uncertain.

CDR3 loop: CASSRAGFKEKLFF. CDR3 in DNA: TGTGCCAGCAGCCGAGCAGGGTTTAAGGAAAAACTGTTTTTT. V gene TRBV5-5 combines with J gene TRBJ1-4; maybe TRBD1 (5 bases). This CDR3 contains 14 residues. Germline V gene data show CDR1 as SGHKS and CDR2 as YYEKEE (reference sequence). Deletions cut 4 bases from V and 8 bases from J, with 15 bases between.